What follows describes a single T cell receptor (beta chain). The sample is drawn from a study of cytomegalovirus exposure and HLA in healthy donors. The PCR contained 60 Vbeta and 13 Jbeta primers. The assay was immunoSEQ multiplex PCR, and TCRdb's table has in-frame clones only and misses some. The data show around 170,000 clones, 82% seen once. The TCR sequence derives from a woman aged 18-29 years in good health and CMV-seronegative. Sequencing used PBMCs.

CDR3 nucleotide sequence: TGCGCCAGCAGCTTGAGGGGGGGCTTCGATACGCAGTATTTT. Translating it yields CASSLRGGFDTQYF. The chain employs TRBV5-1 and TRBJ2-3; possible D gene TRBD2, 7 bases. The CDR3 runs to 14 residues. The germline V and J ends were trimmed by 1 base and 6 bases, with 12 bases remaining between them. Germline V CDR1 and CDR2: SGHRS, YFSETQ.